This TCR beta chain was documented in a study of blood T cell repertoires in COVID-19. Study summary: Sites across the United States, Italy and Spain contributed samples from acute and convalescent COVID-19.

The length of the CDR3 is 15 residues. Trimming removed 1 base at V and 2 bases at J, with 10 bases between. Germline V gene data show CDR1 as LGHNA and CDR2 as YNFKEQ. Original data processing: The assay estimated nucleated cells by amplifying reference gene primers. Clones were sequenced by immunoSEQ multiplex PCR, and TCRdb holds only the in-frame ones, with some missing. V, J and clone size derive from that table, while D and trimming were established from the DNA sequence. Of 230,000 or so clones listed, roughly 76% were seen once; the top ten hold around 5.1%. The clonotype was recovered from a human donor in a cohort sampled during active COVID-19. The specimen sequenced was peripheral blood. This chain joins TRBV4-2 and TRBJ2-3, with a possible D match to TRBD1 (5 bases). The CDR3 sequence is CASSQVTGITDTQYF. The CDR3, as DNA: TGTGCCAGCAGCCAAGTAACAGGCATCACAGATACGCAGTATTTT.